This record looks at one TCR beta chain sequence and its context. The entry originates in a study of blood T cell repertoires in COVID-19. Study-wide background: Samples came from the United States, Italy and Spain, spanning acute and convalescent COVID-19.

Original processing methods: Reference gene primer amplification gave estimated nucleated cell counts. Measured with immunoSEQ multiplex PCR; TCRdb has only the in-frame clones, and not every one. The DNA gave D and trimming, while V, J and clone size come from that table. The repertoire consists of tens of thousands of clones, with around 86% occurring once and the leading ten covering 17%. Germline-derived CDR1 and CDR2 are SGHRS and YFSETQ. This CDR3 is 15 amino acids long. The V segment lost 4 bases and the J segment 2 bases; nucleotides outside the gene matches: 8. Material for sequencing was peripheral blood. J is TRBJ2-7 and V is TRBV5-1, with TRBD1 identical over 8 bases. This clonotype was obtained from a woman between 55 and 75 years old with active COVID-19. The CDR3: CASSRLTGATYEQYF. The CDR3 nucleotides read TGCGCCAGCAGCCGCCTGACAGGGGCGACCTACGAGCAGTACTTC.